The present T cell receptor (beta chain) was sequenced within a study of OX40 agonist ivuxolimab in advanced cancers. Study-wide background: Every patient in dose escalation had hepatocellular carcinoma, melanoma, renal cell or head and neck cancer. Of the patients, three showed partial responses, one with hepatocellular carcinoma and two with cutaneous melanoma.

Sequencing used immunoSEQ multiplex PCR; TCRdb keeps in-frame clones, though not all of them. The sample carries nearly 25,000 clones, around three quarters recorded once. Study-level findings and limits: In CD8+ T cells, expanded clones were on average more numerous than in CD4+.

Concerning this clone: Its antigen is undetermined.

From germline, CDR1 is GTSNPN and CDR2 SVGIG (reference sequence). V lost 3 bases, J lost 3 bases, and 15 bases lay in between. This CDR3 comprises 15 residues. The sequencing used CD4+ or CD8+ T cells sorted from blood, collected in a trial of the OX40 agonist ivuxolimab. The V and J genes are TRBV30 and TRBJ2-1, with D possibly being TRBD2 (7 bases). The TCR sequence derives from an adult with an advanced solid tumor such as melanoma, head and neck, liver or kidney cancer. The CDR3 DNA follows: TGTGCCTGGAGCACGGGGCGGGGGCTCTACAATGAGCAGTTCTTC. Its translation: CAWSTGRGLYNEQFF. The full variable domain, rest sourced from reference TRBV30 and TRBJ2-1, is SQTIHQWPATLVQPVGSPLSLECTVEGTSNPNLYWYRQAAGRGLQLLFYSVGIGQISSEVPQNLSASRPQDRQFILSSKKLLLSDSGFYLCAWSTGRGLYNEQFFGPGTRLTVL.